These 32 T cell receptor beta chains were all obtained from the same sample, sequenced in a study of low-dose radiotherapy and immunotherapy resistance in tumors. TRAV- and TRBV-specific primers, spanning alpha and beta chains, primed first-strand cDNA. Amplification of TCRs used a constant-region primer and V-primer adapter for 20 PCR cycles. TCRdb re-called the reads with MiXCR, one entry per CDR3 protein. The sample lists just over 90,000 distinct CDR3 sequences; 20% to 25% were seen once. The time point here: after trial treatment. The sample's treatment: LDRT plus nivolumab, ipilimumab, low-dose cyclophosphamide and aspirin (RACIN trial). The sample consisted of PBMCs, taken after low-dose radiotherapy plus immunotherapy. The receptors come from a female donor with ovarian cancer.

This clonotype was counted at least ten times. V gene TRBV5-1 combines with J gene TRBJ1-4; 7 bases are shared with TRBD1. This CDR3 is 17 amino acids long. Trimming took 5 bases from V and 0 from J; bases not matched to a gene: 10. Germline V CDR1 and CDR2: SGHRS, YFSETQ. The CDR3 spells CASSPGTVDPTNEKLFF. The CDR3 nucleotides are TGCGCCAGCAGTCCAGGGACAGTGGATCCAACTAATGAAAAACTGTTTTTT.

This clonotype was counted ten times or more. Compared with germline, one end of the junction differs, possibly owing to a read error. The chain carries TRBV7-7 and TRBJ2-5, with D possibly called TRBD1 or TRBD2 (5 bases each). The CDR3 covers 14 residues. The germline V gene encodes CDR1 SSHAT and CDR2 FNYEAQ (reference sequence). This CDR3 reads CASSLVGVQETQYF. CDR3 nucleotides: TGTGCTAGCAGCTTGGTGGGGGTACAAGAGACCCAGTACTTC.

This clonotype was found many times. In DNA form, the CDR3 reads TGTGCCTGGAGTCTCTATTGGGACCATAGCTCCTACAATGAGCAGTTCTTC. This translates into CAWSLYWDHSSYNEQFF. V usage is TRBV30 and J usage is TRBJ2-1; D is tentatively TRBD1 or TRBD2 (5 bases each). The V end lost 2 bases, the J end lost 0 bases, and 17 bases lay between the germline ends. Germline lookup yields CDR1 GTSNPN and CDR2 SVGIG (reference sequence). The CDR3 covers 17 residues.

V is TRBV5-6 and J is TRBJ1-3; D remains unclear. Trimming pared 1 base from V and 4 bases from J, leaving 9 bases between. CDR1 and CDR2 (germline): SGHDT, YYEEEE. The CDR3 sequence is 14 residues long. The CDR3 sequence: CASSLRRPGNTIYF. The CDR3 DNA is TGTGCCAGCAGCTTGCGACGGCCCGGAAACACCATATATTTT.

This clonotype was picked up many times. The V gene is TRBV4-2, the J gene TRBJ2-7; 12 positions agree with TRBD2. CDR1 is LGHNA, CDR2 YNFKEQ, per germline. After removal of 8 bases from V and 2 bases from J, the junction contained 13 bases not matched to a gene. The CDR3 contains 17 residues. CDR3 nucleotide sequence: TGTGCCAGCTGGGGGCTAGCGGGGGGGACTGCAACCTACGAGCAGTACTTC. Translating it yields CASWGLAGGTATYEQYF.

The sample holds many counts of this clonotype. The rearrangement joins TRBV30 to TRBJ2-6; 11 bases are a match to TRBD2. The CDR3 is 16 amino acids. V dropped 8 bases and J dropped 3; count of bases not matched to a gene: 9. CDR1 GTSNPN and CDR2 SVGIG come from the germline V gene (reference sequence). CDR3 DNA: TGTGCCGGAGGGGGTCTAGCGGGAGGTGGGGCCAACGTCCTGACTTTC. As protein: CAGGGLAGGGANVLTF.

The chain employs TRBV18 and TRBJ1-1, with TRBD1 identical over 8 bases. The CDR3 runs 13 residues. Germline lookup yields CDR1 KGHSH and CDR2 LQKENI. With 8 bases clipped from V and 1 base from J, the junction kept 3 bases outside the gene matches. The CDR3 protein is CASAQGENTEAFF. CDR3 DNA sequence: TGTGCCAGCGCACAGGGGGAGAACACTGAAGCTTTCTTT. Full variable domain (remainder filled in from reference TRBV18 and TRBJ1-1): NAGVMQNPRHLVRRRGQEARLRCSPMKGHSHVYWYRQLPEEGLKFMVYLQKENIIDESGMPKERFSAEFPKEGPSILRIQQVVRGDSAAYFCASAQGENTEAFFGQGTRLTVV.

The sample holds many counts of this clonotype. This chain connects TRBV4-3 to TRBJ1-1, with D perhaps matching TRBD1 (5 bases). The CDR3 is 15 amino acids. CDR1 and CDR2 from the germline V gene are LGHNA and YSLEER. V lost 0 bases, J lost 4 bases, and 12 bases lay in between. Here the CDR3 reads CASSQELGVGTEAFF. For the CDR3, the DNA is TGCGCCAGCAGCCAAGAACTGGGGGTGGGCACTGAAGCTTTCTTT.

This clonotype was observed at least ten times. This chain uses TRBV5-4 with TRBJ1-3; possibly TRBD1 for D (6 bases). Trimming took 2 bases from V and 7 from J, leaving 13 bases between them. The CDR3 sequence is 14 residues long. Germline V gene sequence: CDR1 SGHNT, CDR2 YYREEE (reference sequence). The CDR3 loop is CASSFSGGRNTIYF. CDR3 nucleotide sequence: TGTGCCAGCAGCTTTTCTGGGGGCCGGAACACCATATATTTT.

This clonotype showed up many times. The CDR3 reads CASSTPGTGYGYTF. The CDR3 DNA is TGTGCCAGCAGTACTCCCGGGACAGGCTATGGCTACACCTTC. The chain is built from TRBV13 and TRBJ1-2; 8 bases agree with TRBD1. After removal of 6 bases from V and 4 bases from J, the junction contained 7 bases not matched to a gene. This CDR3 comprises 14 residues. From germline, CDR1 is PRHDT and CDR2 FYEKMQ (reference sequence).

In its sample, this clonotype was seen many times. V and J are TRBV12-3 or TRBV12-4 and TRBJ2-5; D gene uncertain. The V end was cut by 7 bases, the J end by 4 bases, with 10 bases between. This CDR3 comprises 12 residues. Written as DNA, the CDR3 is TGTGCCAGCACCCAGCGCGGAGAGACCCAGTACTTC. Its translation: CASTQRGETQYF.

This clonotype occurred many times. The gene calls are TRBV19 and TRBJ2-2, with unresolved D. The CDR3 spans 13 residues. Germline V gives CDR1 LNHDA, CDR2 SQIVND (reference sequence). The germline V and J ends were trimmed by 2 bases and 6 bases, with 7 bases remaining between them. CDR3 DNA sequence: TGTGCCAGTAGTATATCAGTATCCGGGGAGCTGTTTTTT. Its translation is CASSISVSGELFF.

This clonotype is categorized as medium-sized. The chain combines TRBV12-3 or TRBV12-4 with TRBJ2-4, with a possible D match to TRBD1 (5 bases). The CDR3 has 18 amino acids. Trimming pared 5 bases from V and 0 bases from J, leaving 20 bases between. CDR3 coding DNA: TGTGCCAGCAGTGACAGACGGGTGCCGACTGGAGCCAAAAACATTCAGTACTTC. Its translation is CASSDRRVPTGAKNIQYF.

This clonotype was detected many times. J is TRBJ2-7 and V is TRBV19; D possibly matches TRBD1 or TRBD2 (5 bases each). The CDR3 is made up of 14 amino acids. Germline CDR1 and CDR2: LNHDA and SQIVND (reference sequence). Trimming removed 2 bases at V and 3 bases at J, with 11 bases between. The CDR3 nucleotides read TGTGCCAGTAGTATAACCGGGACGGACTACGAGCAGTACTTC. This sequence encodes CASSITGTDYEQYF. Supplemented by reference TRBV19 and TRBJ2-7, the full variable domain reads DGGITQSPKYLFRKEGQNVTLSCEQNLNHDAMYWYRQDPGQGLRLIYYSQIVNDFQKGDIAEGYSVSREKKESFPLTVTSAQKNPTAFYLCASSITGTDYEQYFGPGTRLTVT.

At least ten counts were recorded for this clonotype. The rearrangement joins TRBV11-3 to TRBJ2-1, with TRBD1 as a possible D gene (7 bases). The CDR3 covers 15 residues. V was shortened by 2 bases and J by 4 bases, with 12 bases between the two germline ends. Germline V CDR1 and CDR2: SGHNT, YENEEA. The CDR3 loop reads CASSLRGTVYNEQFF. Written as DNA, the CDR3 is TGTGCCAGCAGCTTACGGGGGACAGTTTACAATGAGCAGTTCTTC.

This clonotype appeared many times. The chain employs TRBV7-9 and TRBJ1-1; D is unclear. In germline, CDR1 is SEHNR, CDR2 FQNEAQ (reference sequence). CDR3 size: 9 residues. Trimming cost V 6 bases and J 6 bases, with 2 bases left between them. The CDR3 DNA reads as TGTGCCAGCAGGCCTGAAGCTTTCTTT. Translation gives CASRPEAFF.

Concerning this clonotype itself: This probably arose from a read error, given a far larger clone one base away. The chain uses TRBV23-1 and TRBJ2-7; the match to TRBD1 covers 8 bases. TRBV23-1 is assigned to the ORF class and has an uncertain function. The CDR3 has 15 residues. This CDR3 is CTSSPRTGRSYEQYF. CDR3 sequence (DNA): TGTACCAGCAGCCCCCGGACAGGGCGCTCCTACGAGCAGTACTTC.

This clonotype has ten or more counts. The chain joins TRBV18 to TRBJ1-1, with TRBD1 matching 11 bases. V lost 6 bases to trimming and J lost 1 base; unmatched junction nucleotides: 10. CDR3 length: 17 residues. The germline V gene encodes CDR1 KGHSH and CDR2 LQKENI. The CDR3 here is CASSHGQGALPNTEAFF. In DNA form, the CDR3 reads TGTGCCAGCTCCCACGGACAGGGGGCCCTCCCGAACACTGAAGCTTTCTTT. Variable domain in full (rest from reference TRBV18 and TRBJ1-1): NAGVMQNPRHLVRRRGQEARLRCSPMKGHSHVYWYRQLPEEGLKFMVYLQKENIIDESGMPKERFSAEFPKEGPSILRIQQVVRGDSAAYFCASSHGQGALPNTEAFFGQGTRLTVV.

The table lists this clonotype with a few counts. A far larger clone differs by one base, so this is likely a read error. This chain links TRBV7-2 with TRBJ2-7, with no clear D. The germline V gene encodes CDR1 SGHTA and CDR2 FQGNSA. The ends were cut back, 5 bases at V and 3 bases at J, with 5 bases in the middle. CDR3 length: 11 residues. The CDR3 DNA sequence: TGTGCCAGCAGCCCCTACTACGAGCAGTACTTC. Translated, it gives CASSPYYEQYF. The full variable domain, with the rest looked up from reference TRBV7-2 and TRBJ2-7, is GAGVSQSPSNKVTEKGKDVELRCDPISGHTALYWYRQSLGQGLEFLIYFQGNSAPDKSGLPSDRFSAERTGGSVSTLTIQRTQQEDSAVYLCASSPYYEQYFGPGTRLTVT.

Comments on this clonotype: At one of its ends the junction is not consistent with the germline gene, which may arise from a read error. The chain is built from TRBV24-1 and TRBJ1-5, with D perhaps matching TRBD1 (5 bases). Germline CDR1 reads KGHDR; CDR2 reads SFDVKD. This CDR3 has 17 residues. The CDR3 sequence is CATSDRPRRGGGQPQNF. The CDR3 DNA follows: TGTGCCACCAGTGATCGCCCGAGGCGGGGCGGCGGTCAGCCCCAGAATTTT.

As to this clonotype: A read error is likely here: a far larger clone is one base away. This chain uses TRBV11-2 with TRBJ2-1; TRBD1 matches 7 bases. The CDR3 has 15 residues. Germline CDR1 SGHAT, CDR2 FQNNGV. CDR3 sequence: CASSPGQDLYIEQFF. CDR3 nucleotide sequence: TGTGCCAGCAGCCCTGGACAGGACCTGTACATTGAGCAGTTCTTC.

This chain uses TRBV27 with TRBJ2-1, with TRBD2 identical over 11 bases. This CDR3 spans 18 amino acids. Germline CDR1 reads MNHEY; CDR2 reads SMNVEV (reference sequence). Trimming cost V 1 base and J 2 bases; bases outside gene matches: 7. The CDR3 DNA reads as TGTGCCAGCAGTTTATGGGGGCTAGCGGGGGGACCCTACAATGAGCAGTTCTTC. Translated: CASSLWGLAGGPYNEQFF.

Concerning this clonotype itself: This may arise from a read error, as a much more abundant clone is one base away. The chain uses TRBV28 and TRBJ1-1; D is uncertain. The V gene's germline CDR1 is MDHEN and CDR2 SYDVKM. V lost 10 bases, J lost 1 base, and 13 bases lay in between. The CDR3 covers 13 residues. CDR3 sequence (DNA): TGTGCCACCTACTGGGATGGGAACACTGAAGCTTTCTTT. Translation gives CATYWDGNTEAFF.

At least ten counts were recorded for this clonotype. This chain joins TRBV6-2 or TRBV6-3 and TRBJ2-1; 7 bases match TRBD1. The ends lost 0 bases at V and 0 bases at J; junction bases unmatched: 5. This CDR3 is built from 17 residues. The germline gives CDR1 MNHEY, CDR2 SVGEGT. CDR3 sequence: CASSYSRGQSSYNEQFF. Written as DNA, the CDR3 is TGTGCCAGCAGTTACTCGAGGGGGCAAAGCTCCTACAATGAGCAGTTCTTC.

This clonotype was seen many times. The chain joins TRBV7-2 to TRBJ1-1; D is perhaps TRBD1 (6 bases). Trimming took 5 bases from V and 4 from J, leaving 11 bases between them. The CDR3 loop spans 13 amino acids. Germline assignment: CDR1 SGHTA and CDR2 FQGNSA. The CDR3 bases are TGTGCCAGCAGCGCTCAGGGGTTCACTGAAGCTTTCTTT. This codes for CASSAQGFTEAFF.

This clonotype came up many times. V is TRBV7-2 and J is TRBJ2-6, with D perhaps matching TRBD1 (6 bases). The V gene lost 5 bases and the J gene lost 4 bases, with 18 bases spanning the gap. The CDR3 has 17 residues. Germline CDR1 and CDR2: SGHTA and FQGNSA. CDR3 region: CASSIGTTLPGANVLTF. The CDR3 nucleotides are TGTGCCAGCAGCATCGGGACAACGCTACCAGGGGCCAACGTCCTGACTTTC.

This clonotype was detected many times. This chain links TRBV7-2 with TRBJ2-5; TRBD2 is a possible D gene (6 bases). Trimming removed 1 base at V and 4 bases at J, with 10 bases between. This CDR3 is 14 amino acids long. Per germline, CDR1 SGHTA and CDR2 FQGNSA. In DNA, the CDR3 is TGTGCCAGCAGCTTAGTTCGGGGGAGAGAGACCCAGTACTTC. The encoded protein is CASSLVRGRETQYF.

This clonotype came up many times. J is TRBJ1-1 and V is TRBV30; D is undetermined. Germline lookup yields CDR1 GTSNPN and CDR2 SVGIG (reference sequence). With 0 bases removed from V and 3 bases from J, the gap between germline ends came to 8 bases. The CDR3 is 13 amino acids. The CDR3 nucleotides read TGTGCCTGGAGTGTACACGTGGACACTGAAGCTTTCTTT. Its protein is CAWSVHVDTEAFF.

This clonotype came up many times. The V and J genes are TRBV2 and TRBJ2-7; D might be TRBD2 (6 bases). The V end was cut by 0 bases, the J end by 2 bases, with 8 bases between. The CDR3 is 14 amino acids. Germline CDR1 and CDR2: SNHLY and FYNNEI. CDR3 sequence: CASSEAPGAYEQYF. The CDR3 DNA is TGTGCCAGCAGTGAAGCGCCGGGGGCCTACGAGCAGTACTTC.

There are many counts of this clonotype. The rearrangement joins TRBV28 to TRBJ2-2, with TRBD1 matching over 8 bases. V was clipped by 3 bases and J by 0 bases; unmatched bases: 9. Germline values: CDR1 MDHEN, CDR2 SYDVKM. This CDR3 region has 18 residues. The CDR3 reads CASSLGGTGLTNTGELFF. CDR3 nucleotide sequence: TGTGCCAGCAGTTTGGGCGGGACAGGCCTTACGAACACCGGGGAGCTGTTTTTT.

About this clonotype itself: At one end the junction does not follow the germline gene, possibly because of a read error. The rearrangement joins TRBV28 to TRBJ2-7, with a possible D match to TRBD1 (5 bases). This CDR3 has 15 amino acids. Germline loops: CDR1 MDHEN, CDR2 SYDVKM. The CDR3 bases are TGTGTCAGCAGTCGCACAGGTGGATCTTCCTACGAGCAGTACTTC. Residues: CVSSRTGGSSYEQYF.

This clonotype was recorded a few times. The chain carries TRBV19 and TRBJ2-1; D may be TRBD1 (5 bases). The CDR3 contains 14 residues. Trimming cost V 6 bases and J 4 bases, with 13 bases left between them. Germline V gene sequence: CDR1 LNHDA, CDR2 SQIVND (reference sequence). The CDR3 nucleotides are TGTGCCAGTAGAAACCCTCCAGGGTACAATGAGCAGTTCTTC. Its translation is CASRNPPGYNEQFF.